Below, one TCR beta chain is given with its context. The antigen remains undetermined. This sample is part of a study of shared clonotypes between healthy human individuals. Whole-study context: Those who served as donors were a couple of women and a few men between the ages of 18 and 49. Three plates were used per donor for CD4 naive, three for CD4 memory, two for CD8 naive and one for CD8 memory. Study-wide results and caveats: Estimated clonotype richness was generally higher in naive than memory subsets.

The protocol was immunoSEQ multiplex PCR, while the TCRdb copy is restricted to in-frame clones and leaves out a portion. The sample lists some 2.1 million clones, about 95% occurring once. In the naive CD8 group, cells lacked CD45RO and were positively selected for CCR7, so terminally differentiated effector memory CD45RA+ cells were left out. Germline CDR1 is SGHAT and CDR2 is FQNNGV. The CDR3 has 15 amino acids. The V end was cut by 2 bases, the J end by 6 bases, with 14 bases between. The receptor was isolated from a young man in good health. Sequencing used naive CD8+ T cells sorted from blood. J is TRBJ2-1 and V is TRBV11-2; possible D gene TRBD2, 6 bases. The CDR3 sequence: CASSLWGEMGNEQFF. CDR3 nucleotide sequence: TGTGCCAGCAGCTTATGGGGGGAGATGGGCAATGAGCAGTTCTTC.